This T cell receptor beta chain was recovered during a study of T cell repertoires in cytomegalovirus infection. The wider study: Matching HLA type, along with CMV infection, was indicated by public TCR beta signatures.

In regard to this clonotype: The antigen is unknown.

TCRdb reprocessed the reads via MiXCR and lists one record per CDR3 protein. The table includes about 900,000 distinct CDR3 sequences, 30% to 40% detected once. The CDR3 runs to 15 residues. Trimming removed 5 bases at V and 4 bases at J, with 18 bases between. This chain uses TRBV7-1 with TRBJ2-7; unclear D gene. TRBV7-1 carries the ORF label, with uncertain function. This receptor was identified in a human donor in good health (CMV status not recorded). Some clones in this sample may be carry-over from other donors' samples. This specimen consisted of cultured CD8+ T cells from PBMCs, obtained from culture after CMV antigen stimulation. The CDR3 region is CASSAPVGLNYEQYF. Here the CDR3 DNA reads TGTGCCAGCAGCGCTCCCGTAGGGCTTAATTACGAGCAGTACTTC.